This T cell receptor (beta chain) was retrieved from a study of CD8+CD57+ T cells in acquired aplastic anemia. TCR beta VDJ combinations and CDR3 sequences were profiled from genomic DNA. Each CDR3 protein gets one entry after TCRdb re-called the reads with MiXCR. The table shows hundreds of thousands of distinct CDR3 sequences, with under 60% occurring only once. Those patients picked for sequencing had displayed CD8+CD57+ cell expansion on flow cytometry. Germline V gives CDR1 MNHNY, CDR2 SVGAGI (reference sequence). CDR3 length: 13 residues. Trimming removed 6 bases at V and 6 bases at J, with 13 bases between.

This chain connects TRBV6-6 to TRBJ2-3; D is unclear. Sequenced material: sorted CD4+, CD8+, or CD8+CD57+ T cells (not recorded which) from PBMCs. The clonotype was recovered from a human donor with aplastic anemia. Here the CDR3 reads CASSRLVRDTQYF. As DNA, the CDR3 is TGTGCCAGCAGCCGCCTTGTTAGGGATACGCAGTATTTT.